This T cell receptor beta chain was recovered during a study of blood T cells in healthy people across ages. This clonotype was detected a few times. Together with a sample-barcoded 5' primer, a J-beta primer mix was included in a second PCR lasting roughly 7 to 11 cycles. TCRdb analysed the 5' RACE reads with MiXCR anew, one entry per CDR3 protein. The sample has approximately 690,000 distinct CDR3 sequences; 58% are singletons. This CDR3 contains 16 residues. Per the germline V gene, CDR1 is PRHDT and CDR2 is FYEKMQ (reference sequence). V lost 1 base and J 9 bases, leaving 19 bases between the germline ends.

The V gene is TRBV13, the J gene TRBJ2-1; D is perhaps TRBD2 (5 bases). The sequenced sample was blood. This clonotype was sampled from a man aged 60 to 69 in good health. The chain's CDR3 is CASSLVALALRGEQFF. CDR3 nucleotides: TGTGCCAGCAGCTTAGTGGCTTTGGCTCTTCGGGGTGAGCAGTTCTTC.